This TCR beta chain came from a study of blood T cell repertoires in COVID-19. For the study at large: There were acute and convalescent COVID-19 samples, and they came from the United States, Italy and Spain. The analysed material was cDNA or gDNA that came from T cells, B-cell-depleted T cells, or PBMCs.

How the authors handled the data: Amplification from reference gene primers served as the basis for estimated nucleated cell counts. Sequenced by immunoSEQ multiplex PCR; TCRdb stores in-frame clones only, minus some. V, J and clone size are those of that table, while D and trimming were read from the DNA. The sample lists approximately 100,000 clones, roughly 90% occurring once. Germline values: CDR1 MGHRA, CDR2 YSYEKL. The CDR3 is 18 amino acids. V gave up 4 bases and J gave up 0 bases, with 20 bases separating them. The sequencing input was peripheral blood. The chain uses TRBV4-1 and TRBJ2-3, with D perhaps TRBD2 (6 bases). The receptor was isolated from a woman aged 55 to 70 with acute or convalescent COVID-19. Here the CDR3 reads CASSPLLGTPASTDTQYF. The CDR3 DNA reads TGCGCCAGCAGCCCCCTCCTCGGGACTCCAGCTAGCACAGATACGCAGTATTTT.